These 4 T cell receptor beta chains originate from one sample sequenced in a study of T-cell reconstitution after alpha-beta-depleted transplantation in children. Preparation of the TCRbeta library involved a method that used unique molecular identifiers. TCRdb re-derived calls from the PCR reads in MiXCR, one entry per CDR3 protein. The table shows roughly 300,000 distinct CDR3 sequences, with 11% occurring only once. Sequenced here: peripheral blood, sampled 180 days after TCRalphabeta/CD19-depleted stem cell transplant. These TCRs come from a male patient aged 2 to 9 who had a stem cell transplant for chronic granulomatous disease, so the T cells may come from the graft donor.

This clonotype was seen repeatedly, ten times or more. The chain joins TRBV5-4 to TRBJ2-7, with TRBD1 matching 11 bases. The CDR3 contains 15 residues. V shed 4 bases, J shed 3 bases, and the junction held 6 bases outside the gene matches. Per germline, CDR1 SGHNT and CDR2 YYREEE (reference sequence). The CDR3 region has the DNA TGTGCCAGCAGCCACACCGGGACAGGGGGCTACGAGCAGTACTTC. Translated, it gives CASSHTGTGGYEQYF.

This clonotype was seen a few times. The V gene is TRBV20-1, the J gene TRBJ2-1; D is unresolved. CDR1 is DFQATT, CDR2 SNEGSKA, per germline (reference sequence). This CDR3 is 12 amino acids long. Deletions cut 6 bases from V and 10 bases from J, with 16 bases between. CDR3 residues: CSAAEEVSEQFF. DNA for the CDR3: TGCAGTGCCGCCGAGGAAGTATCGGAGCAGTTCTTC.

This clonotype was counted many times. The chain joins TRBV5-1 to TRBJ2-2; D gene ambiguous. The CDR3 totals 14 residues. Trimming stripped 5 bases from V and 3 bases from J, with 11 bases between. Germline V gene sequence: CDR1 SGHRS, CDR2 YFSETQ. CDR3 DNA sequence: TGCGCCAGCAGGAGCACTGATTACACCGGGGAGCTGTTTTTT. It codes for CASRSTDYTGELFF.

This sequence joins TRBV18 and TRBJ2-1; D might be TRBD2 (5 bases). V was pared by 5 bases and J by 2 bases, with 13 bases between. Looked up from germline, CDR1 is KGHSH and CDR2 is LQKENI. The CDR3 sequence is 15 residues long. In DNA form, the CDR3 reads TGTGCCAGCTCAACAACGAGGGATCCCTACAATGAGCAGTTCTTC. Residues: CASSTTRDPYNEQFF.